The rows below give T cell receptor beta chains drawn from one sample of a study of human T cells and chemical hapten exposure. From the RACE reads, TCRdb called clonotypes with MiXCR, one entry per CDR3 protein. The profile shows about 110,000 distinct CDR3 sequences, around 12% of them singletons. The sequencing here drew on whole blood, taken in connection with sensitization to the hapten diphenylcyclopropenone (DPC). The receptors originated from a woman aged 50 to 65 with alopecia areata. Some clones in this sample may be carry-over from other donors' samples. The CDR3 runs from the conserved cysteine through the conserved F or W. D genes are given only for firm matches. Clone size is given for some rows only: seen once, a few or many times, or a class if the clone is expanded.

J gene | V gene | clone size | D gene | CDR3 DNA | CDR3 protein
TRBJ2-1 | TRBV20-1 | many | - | TGCAGTGCTCGAGACTCACGCGATAGGAATGAGCAGTTCTTC | CSARDSRDRNEQFF
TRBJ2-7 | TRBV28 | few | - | TGTGCCAGCAGTTTCCCAGGGGCGAAGACCTACGAGCAGTACTTC | CASSFPGAKTYEQYF
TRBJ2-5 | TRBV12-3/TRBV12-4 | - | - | TGTGCCAGCAGTTTGGGCGGGACCCTCCAAGAGACCCAGTACTTC | CASSLGGTLQETQYF
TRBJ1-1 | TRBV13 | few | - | TGTGCCAGCAGCCGACTATCGCGCGTGAGGGCAGCTTTCTTT | CASSRLSRVRAAFF
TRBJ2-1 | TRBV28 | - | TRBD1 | TGTGCCAGCAGTTTAGACAGGGACAATGAGCAGTTCTTC | CASSLDRDNEQFF
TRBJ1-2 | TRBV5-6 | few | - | TGTGCCAGCAGCTACCTTGCTAACTATGGCTACACCTTC | CASSYLANYGYTF
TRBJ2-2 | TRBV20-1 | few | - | TGCAGTGCTAGAGATATGCAGGGAGGCATCGGGGAGCTGTTTTTT | CSARDMQGGIGELFF
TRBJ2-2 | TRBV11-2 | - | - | TGTGCCAGCAGCTTTCGAAGGCACGGGAGAGGAACCGGGGAGCTGTTTTTT | CASSFRRHGRGTGELFF
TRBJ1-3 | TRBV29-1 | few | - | TGCAGCGTGAGTCAGCACTCTGGAAACACCATATATTTT | CSVSQHSGNTIYF
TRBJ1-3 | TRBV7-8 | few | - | TGTGCCAGCAGCCTGACGGTTTCTGGAAACACCATATATTTT | CASSLTVSGNTIYF
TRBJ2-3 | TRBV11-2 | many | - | TGTGCCAGCAGCTTAGGCAGCGGAGATACGCAGTATTTT | CASSLGSGDTQYF
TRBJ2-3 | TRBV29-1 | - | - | TGCAGCGTTCTACTGGGGGATACGCAGTATTTT | CSVLLGDTQYF
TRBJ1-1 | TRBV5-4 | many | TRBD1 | TGTGCCAGCAGCAGGGGGCCGGGCACTGAAGCTTTCTTT | CASSRGPGTEAFF